Listed below are T cell receptor beta chains from one sample, sequenced in a study of CD8+ T cells in alopecia areata. TCRdb keeps only in-frame clones here, not all; method: immunoSEQ multiplex PCR. This sample has 220,000 or so clones; around 62% occur once, and the top ten carry approximately 0.45%. The sample consisted of CD4+ T cells sorted from blood, taken at week 0. These receptors all stem from a human donor with alopecia areata. Each CDR3 is given with its conserved first and last residue. The D gene is left open where the match is weak. Not every row has a clone size; where given, it reads once, few, many or a size class.

V	size	J	D	CDR3	DNA
TRBV15	.	TRBJ2-1	TRBD1	CATSIGTGKANEQFF	TGTGCCACCAGCATCGGGACAGGAAAGGCCAATGAGCAGTTCTTC
TRBV10-3	.	TRBJ2-1	TRBD2	CAGRPSGGAINEQFF	TGTGCCGGACGACCTAGCGGGGGGGCGATCAATGAGCAGTTCTTC
TRBV11-2	.	TRBJ2-5	TRBD2	CASSFGLADQETQYF	TGTGCCAGCAGCTTCGGACTAGCGGACCAAGAGACCCAGTACTTC
TRBV29-1	.	TRBJ2-7	TRBD2	CSVAGLADSYEQYF	TGCAGCGTTGCTGGACTAGCGGATTCCTACGAGCAGTACTTC
TRBV30	once	TRBJ1-1	.	CAWTTTRGAVAFF	TGTGCCTGGACAACGACCAGGGGCGCGGTAGCTTTCTTT
TRBV29-1	.	TRBJ1-1	TRBD1	CSVGSGGGGAFF	TGCAGCGTAGGGTCAGGGGGCGGTGGAGCTTTCTTT
TRBV4-2	.	TRBJ2-1	TRBD2	CASSLGLAGAQEQFF	TGTGCCAGCAGCCTAGGACTAGCGGGAGCCCAAGAGCAGTTCTTC
TRBV20-1	.	TRBJ2-5	.	CSALRRETQYF	TGCAGTGCTCTCCGGCGGGAGACCCAGTACTTC
TRBV27	.	TRBJ2-7	TRBD1	CASSSRQGRFSWEQYF	TGTGCCAGCAGCTCGAGACAGGGTCGCTTCTCGTGGGAGCAGTACTTC
TRBV29-1	few	TRBJ1-2	.	CSVEAPGPGGYTF	TGCAGCGTTGAAGCCCCGGGGCCAGGAGGCTACACCTTC
TRBV4-1	.	TRBJ1-2	.	CASSQVGSYGYTF	TGCGCCAGCAGCCAAGTGGGCAGCTATGGCTACACCTTC
TRBV5-1	.	TRBJ2-7	.	CASSLVPGSHYEQYF	TGCGCCAGCAGCTTGGTACCAGGGTCCCACTACGAGCAGTACTTC
TRBV6-5	.	TRBJ1-1	.	CASKQGVNTEAFF	TGTGCCAGCAAGCAGGGAGTGAACACTGAAGCTTTCTTT
TRBV29-1	few	TRBJ1-4	.	CSVVSGYNEKLFF	TGCAGCGTTGTTTCCGGATATAATGAAAAACTGTTTTTT
TRBV29-1	few	TRBJ2-2	TRBD1	CSVELGQHTGELFF	TGCAGCGTTGAATTGGGACAGCACACCGGGGAGCTGTTTTTT
TRBV30	once	TRBJ2-3	.	CACTSTSTDTQYF	TGTGCCTGTACTAGCACTAGCACAGATACGCAGTATTTT
TRBV29-1	.	TRBJ1-4	TRBD1	CSVEGTGRELFF	TGCAGCGTTGAAGGGACAGGGAGAGAACTGTTTTTT
TRBV5-4	.	TRBJ1-3	.	CASSLGSVLSGNTIYF	TGTGCCAGCAGCTTGGGTTCAGTACTCTCTGGAAACACCATATATTTT
TRBV5-1	.	TRBJ2-5	.	CASSQGKVQETQYF	TGCGCCAGCAGCCAAGGGAAGGTCCAAGAGACCCAGTACTTC
TRBV5-1	.	TRBJ2-1	.	CASRMLSWQGRINEQFF	TGCGCCAGCAGAATGCTAAGTTGGCAGGGGAGGATAAATGAGCAGTTCTTC
TRBV5-4	.	TRBJ2-5	.	CASSLAGVGQETQYF	TGTGCCAGCAGCTTGGCGGGGGTAGGGCAAGAGACCCAGTACTTC
TRBV30	.	TRBJ2-7	.	CAWSAPATGRFEQYF	TGTGCCTGGAGTGCCCCGGCGACAGGGAGGTTCGAGCAGTACTTC
TRBV29-1	few	TRBJ1-2	.	CSVDPQGNYGYTF	TGCAGCGTTGACCCCCAGGGTAACTATGGCTACACCTTC
TRBV18	.	TRBJ2-1	.	CASSPPAGNEQFF	TGTGCCAGCTCACCTCCCGCCGGCAATGAGCAGTTCTTC
TRBV29-1	.	TRBJ1-2	.	CSVEVLWTASRYGYTF	TGCAGCGTTGAAGTGCTCTGGACAGCTTCGAGATATGGCTACACCTTC
TRBV29-1	.	TRBJ1-3	.	CSVGRSGNTIYF	TGCAGCGTTGGGAGATCTGGAAACACCATATATTTT
TRBV7-9	.	TRBJ2-1	TRBD2	CASSPALAGGQNNEQFF	TGTGCCAGCAGCCCGGCGCTAGCGGGGGGCCAGAACAATGAGCAGTTCTTC
TRBV5-1	.	TRBJ1-1	.	CASSLNPNTEAFF	TGCGCCAGCAGTTTGAATCCGAACACTGAAGCTTTCTTT
TRBV7-2	.	TRBJ1-6	.	CASSSQENSPLHF	TGTGCCAGCAGCTCCCAGGAAAATTCACCCCTCCACTTT
TRBV7-9	few	TRBJ1-4	TRBD1	CASSEGQGEINEKLFF	TGTGCCAGCAGCGAGGGACAGGGAGAAATTAATGAAAAACTGTTTTTT
TRBV11-2	.	TRBJ1-2	.	CASSLVRGRRGYGYTF	TGTGCCAGCAGCTTAGTTCGTGGGCGGAGGGGCTATGGCTACACCTTC